Sequencing of this TCR beta chain was carried out in a study of T cell responses to AZD1222 COVID-19 vaccine. Deletions cut 5 bases from V and 7 bases from J, with 15 bases between. Germline V CDR1 and CDR2: ENHRY, SYGVKD. The CDR3 is 14 residues long. Generated by immunoSEQ multiplex PCR, the TCRdb table keeps only in-frame clones and is missing some. The table has 85,000 or so clones, over 80% seen once. As regards this clone: As yet, its antigen is unknown.

General study results and limits: Repertoire sampling occurred only after the peak T cell response. The sample set comprised mostly white British donors with more females, and clonal diversity was possibly underestimated. The study reported that nearly half of spike-specific TCRs target unmutated variant regions.

The sequencing here drew on peripheral blood, taken 28 days after the second AZD1222 dose. The receptor was isolated from an adult who received the AZD1222 COVID-19 vaccine. The rearrangement joins TRBV10-3 to TRBJ1-5; D not resolved. The CDR3 DNA follows: TGTGCCATCAGTTTACACGGAACCGCGCAGCCCCAGCATTTT. It translates to CAISLHGTAQPQHF.